This T cell receptor (beta chain) was recorded in a study of blood T cell repertoires in COVID-19. Patients from Seattle were sampled longitudinally, starting during active infection. This clone was seen once. As originally analysed: Estimates of nucleated cell counts were drawn from the amplification of reference gene primers. Method: immunoSEQ multiplex PCR; TCRdb's copy keeps in-frame clones and lacks some. V and J calls and clone size are copied from that table; D and trimming were computed from the DNA. The data show around 340,000 clones, with 75% to 90% seen just once and roughly 7.1% held by the top ten. This CDR3 comprises 14 residues. Trimming at V came to 6 bases and at J to 2 bases, leaving 3 bases not matched to a gene. Per the germline V gene, CDR1 is ENHRY and CDR2 is SYGVKD.

Sequencing was performed on peripheral blood. The TCR sequence derives from a woman aged 55-70 years with COVID-19, enrolled during active disease. The chain recombines TRBV10-3 with TRBJ1-1; 10 nucleotides line up with TRBD1. The CDR3 loop is CAIRGDRGNTEAFF. The CDR3 nucleotides read TGTGCCATCAGAGGGGACAGGGGAAACACTGAAGCTTTCTTT.